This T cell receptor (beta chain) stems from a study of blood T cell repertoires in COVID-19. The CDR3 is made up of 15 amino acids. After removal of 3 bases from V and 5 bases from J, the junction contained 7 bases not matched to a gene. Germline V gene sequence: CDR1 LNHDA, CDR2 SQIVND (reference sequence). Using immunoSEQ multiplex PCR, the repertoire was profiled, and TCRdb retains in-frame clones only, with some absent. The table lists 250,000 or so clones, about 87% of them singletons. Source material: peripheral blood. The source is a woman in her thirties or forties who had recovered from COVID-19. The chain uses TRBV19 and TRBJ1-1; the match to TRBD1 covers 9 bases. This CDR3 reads CASSIPGQGRTEAFF. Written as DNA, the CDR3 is TGTGCCAGTAGTATCCCGGGACAGGGTAGGACTGAAGCTTTCTTT.